The 6 T cell receptor beta chains presented below share a single source sample, sequenced in a study of shared clonotypes between healthy human individuals. Sequenced by immunoSEQ multiplex PCR; TCRdb stores in-frame clones only, minus some. The repertoire holds about 2.3 million clones, with over 85% as singletons. Sequenced: naive CD4+ T cells from PBMCs. Specified subset: CD45RA+ positively selected. These receptors were taken from a man in his late teens or twenties in good health. Some clones in this sample may be carry-over from other donors' samples.

The rearrangement links TRBV29-1 to TRBJ2-5; D is ambiguous. V was shortened by 5 bases and J by 0 bases, with 10 bases between the two germline ends. Germline V gene data show CDR1 as SQVTM and CDR2 as ANQGSEA. This CDR3 has 13 residues. For the CDR3, the DNA is TGCAGCGTTAGTCGGTCAGACCAAGAGACCCAGTACTTC. Its protein product is CSVSRSDQETQYF.

The gene calls are TRBV27 and TRBJ2-3; D might be TRBD1 (6 bases). V lost 11 bases to trimming and J lost 0 bases, with 24 bases between them. The CDR3 length is 17 residues. Germline V lookup: CDR1 MNHEY, CDR2 SMNVEV (reference sequence). CDR3 residues: CAGQPPLTGKSTDTQYF. The CDR3 DNA reads as TGTGCCGGACAGCCTCCGCTAACCGGGAAAAGCACAGATACGCAGTATTTT.

V and J are TRBV5-4 and TRBJ2-7; maybe TRBD1 (6 bases). The V gene's germline CDR1 is SGHNT and CDR2 YYREEE (reference sequence). The CDR3 is 14 amino acids. Trimming stripped 3 bases from V and 3 bases from J, with 13 bases between. Here the CDR3 DNA reads TGTGCCAGCAGCTCCGTACTACAGGGCTACGAGCAGTACTTC. Residues: CASSSVLQGYEQYF.

V usage is TRBV5-6 and J usage is TRBJ2-1; D gene unclear. Germline loops: CDR1 SGHDT, CDR2 YYEEEE. This CDR3 has 15 residues. V was pared by 4 bases and J by 2 bases, with 13 bases between. The CDR3 reads CASSRWLPAYNEQFF. The DNA of the CDR3 is TGTGCCAGCAGCAGGTGGCTACCGGCCTACAATGAGCAGTTCTTC.

The chain is built from TRBV4-1 and TRBJ2-4; D uncertain. CDR1 is MGHRA, CDR2 YSYEKL, per germline. Trimming cost V 1 base and J 0 bases, with 10 bases left between them. This CDR3 contains 16 residues. The CDR3 is CASSQVSDLAKNIQYF. CDR3 coding DNA: TGCGCCAGCAGCCAAGTGTCAGACTTAGCCAAAAACATTCAGTACTTC.

CDR3 loop: CASSPQRSSTDTQYF. The CDR3 nucleotides are TGTGCCAGCAGCCCCCAGAGGAGCAGCACAGATACGCAGTATTTT. The chain employs TRBV2 and TRBJ2-3; D unclear. V lost 6 bases and J lost 0, with 13 bases in between. This CDR3 has 15 residues. Germline V gene sequence: CDR1 SNHLY, CDR2 FYNNEI.